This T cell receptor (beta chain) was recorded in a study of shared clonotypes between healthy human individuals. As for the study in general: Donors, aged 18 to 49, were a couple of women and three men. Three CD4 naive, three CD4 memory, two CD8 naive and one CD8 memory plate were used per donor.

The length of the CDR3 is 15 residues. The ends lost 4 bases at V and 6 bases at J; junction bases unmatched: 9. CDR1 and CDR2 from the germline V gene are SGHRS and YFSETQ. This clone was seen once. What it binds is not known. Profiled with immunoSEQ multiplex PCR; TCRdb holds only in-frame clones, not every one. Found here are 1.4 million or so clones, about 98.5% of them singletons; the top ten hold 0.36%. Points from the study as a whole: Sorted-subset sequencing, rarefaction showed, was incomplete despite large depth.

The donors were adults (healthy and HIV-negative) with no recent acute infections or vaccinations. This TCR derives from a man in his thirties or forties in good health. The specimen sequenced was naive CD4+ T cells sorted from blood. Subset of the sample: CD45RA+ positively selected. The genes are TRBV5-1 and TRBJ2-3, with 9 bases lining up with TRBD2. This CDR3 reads CASSDTGLAPDTQYF. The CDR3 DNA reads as TGCGCCAGCAGCGACACGGGACTAGCCCCCGATACGCAGTATTTT.